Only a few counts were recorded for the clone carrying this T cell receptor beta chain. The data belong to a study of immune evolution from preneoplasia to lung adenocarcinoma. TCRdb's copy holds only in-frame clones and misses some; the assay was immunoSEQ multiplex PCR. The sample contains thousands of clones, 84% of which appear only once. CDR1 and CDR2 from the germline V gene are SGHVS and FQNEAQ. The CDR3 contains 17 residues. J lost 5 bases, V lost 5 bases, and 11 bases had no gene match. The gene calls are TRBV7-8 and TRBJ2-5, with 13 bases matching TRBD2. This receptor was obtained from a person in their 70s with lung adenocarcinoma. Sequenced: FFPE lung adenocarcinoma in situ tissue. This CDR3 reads CASSTGTSGIRGETQYF. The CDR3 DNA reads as TGTGCCAGCAGCACCGGGACTAGCGGGATTCGAGGGGAGACCCAGTACTTC.